This T cell receptor (beta chain) was sequenced during a study of cytomegalovirus exposure and HLA in healthy donors. Whole-study findings and limits: Later findings reportedly placed an Asian-associated ancestry cluster below the approximately 630-donor mean for N-insertions. The authors confirmed in vitro that a few CMV-associated chains were specific for CMV antigens.

This clone was recorded a few times. Its antigen is not known. The PCR contained 60 Vbeta and 13 Jbeta primers. Assay used: immunoSEQ multiplex PCR; TCRdb lists only in-frame clones, some missing. The table has around 130,000 clones, 80% seen once; the top ten hold 2.5% to 3%. The germline gives CDR1 SQVTM, CDR2 ANQGSEA. CDR3 length: 11 residues. Trimming shortened V by 7 bases and J by 1 base, and 7 bases separated the two germline ends. V is TRBV29-1 and J is TRBJ1-1, with a possible D match to TRBD1 (6 bases). This receptor was obtained from a young man in good health and CMV-seronegative. The material sequenced was PBMCs. The CDR3 sequence: CSGRGNTEAFF. In DNA form, the CDR3 reads TGCAGCGGCAGGGGGAACACTGAAGCTTTCTTT. The full variable domain, with the rest looked up from reference TRBV29-1 and TRBJ1-1, is SAVISQKPSRDICQRGTSLTIQCQVDSQVTMMFWYRQQPGQSLTLIATANQGSEATYESGFVIDKFPISRPNLTFSTLTVSNMSPEDSSIYLCSGRGNTEAFFGQGTRLTVV.